These 2 T cell receptor beta chains were sequenced from one sample in a study of identical twins. TCRdb passed the 5' RACE reads through MiXCR, listing each CDR3 protein once. In the table there are around 480,000 distinct CDR3 sequences, 13% to 15% of which are singletons. This sample was shared with a second study, whose subject was yellow fever vaccine responses in identical twins.

The sequenced material came from CD4+ T cells sorted from blood. The source of these receptors is a woman between 18 and 29 years old in good health.

The gene calls are TRBV6-2 or TRBV6-3 and TRBJ2-1; a possible D gene is TRBD2 (5 bases). Germline V gene data show CDR1 as MNHEY and CDR2 as SVGEGT. The V end lost 2 bases, the J end lost 13 bases, and 12 bases lay between the germline ends. The CDR3 extends over 12 amino acids. The CDR3 DNA reads as TGTGCCAGCAGTTACACCAGCCGGGAACAGTTCTTC. Its protein product is CASSYTSREQFF.

This clonotype was recorded a few times. The gene calls are TRBV3-1 and TRBJ2-2; the D is unclear. Trimming left V 8 bases short and J 2 bases short, with 9 bases between. This CDR3 is built from 13 residues. Germline V CDR1 and CDR2: LGHDT, YNNKEL (reference sequence). CDR3 sequence: CASRPINTGELFF. In nucleotides, the CDR3 is TGTGCCAGCCGCCCAATAAACACCGGGGAGCTGTTTTTT.